These 32 T cell receptor beta chains originate from one sample sequenced in a study. Via MiXCR, TCRdb re-called the 5' RACE reads, giving one row per CDR3 protein. The sample shows about 7,200 distinct CDR3 sequences, approximately 39% of them seen only once. Specimen: memory CD4+ T cells sorted from blood. Noted subset: memory CD4+ T cells, CD4+CD45RO+CD25-. These receptors all come from a female donor with breast cancer.

The rearrangement uses TRBV29-1 and TRBJ2-1, with TRBD1 identical over 8 bases. V lost 5 bases and J lost 8; bases outside the gene matches: 11. CDR1 SQVTM and CDR2 ANQGSEA come from the germline V gene. This CDR3 spans 14 amino acids. DNA of the CDR3: TGCAGCGTTTTGGACAGGGAGCGATTCGATGAGCAGTTCTTC. Its protein is CSVLDRERFDEQFF.

The V gene is TRBV20-1, the J gene TRBJ2-3, with unresolved D. Germline assignment: CDR1 DFQATT and CDR2 SNEGSKA (reference sequence). This CDR3 has 11 amino acids. V dropped 5 bases and J dropped 0 bases, with 3 bases sitting between them. The CDR3 nucleotides read TGCAGTGCTTGGAGCACAGATACGCAGTATTTT. This sequence encodes CSAWSTDTQYF.

The V and J genes are TRBV2 and TRBJ1-5, with no clear D. This CDR3 is built from 14 residues. The V end was cut by 3 bases, the J end by 2 bases, with 8 bases between. Germline V lookup: CDR1 SNHLY, CDR2 FYNNEI. The CDR3 loop is CASSDSTGNQPQHF. CDR3 bases: TGTGCCAGCAGTGATTCTACGGGCAATCAGCCCCAGCATTTT. The full variable domain, its missing parts supplied by reference TRBV2 and TRBJ1-5, is EPEVTQTPSHQVTQMGQEVILRCVPISNHLYFYWYRQILGQKVEFLVSFYNNEISEKSEIFDDQFSVERPDGSNFTLKIRSTKLEDSAMYFCASSDSTGNQPQHFGDGTRLSIL.

As regards this clonotype: One end of the junction is discordant with germline, which a read error may explain. The rearrangement links TRBV6-5 to TRBJ1-1; D unclear. The CDR3 runs 15 residues. In germline, CDR1 is MNHEY, CDR2 SVGAGI. DNA for the CDR3: TGTGCCAGCTGTTACTCGGAGAGAGATACGCCTGAAGCTTTCTTT. Translation gives CASCYSERDTPEAFF.

The V call is TRBV6-5, the J call TRBJ1-5; D perhaps matches TRBD1 (5 bases). Germline lookup yields CDR1 MNHEY and CDR2 SVGAGI. The V end lost 5 bases, the J end lost 6 bases, and 11 bases lay between the germline ends. The CDR3 has 13 amino acids. The CDR3 nucleotides are TGTGCCAGCAGTCCCAGGGATAGTCAGCCCCAGCATTTT. Protein: CASSPRDSQPQHF.

Only a few counts were recorded for this clonotype. The chain is built from TRBV5-4 and TRBJ1-2; no firm D call. Germline V CDR1 and CDR2: SGHNT, YYREEE (reference sequence). This CDR3 is 13 amino acids long. Between the trimmed V and J ends, which lost 0 bases and 4 bases, there was a span of 7 bases. The CDR3 DNA reads as TGTGCCAGCAGCTTGGGGGGTTCCTATGGCTACACCTTC. Encoded protein: CASSLGGSYGYTF.

The CDR3 region has the DNA TGTGCCATCAGTGAGTCGACAGACTTACACTCTGGAAACACCATATATTTT. It codes for CAISESTDLHSGNTIYF. The chain combines TRBV10-3 with TRBJ1-3; possibly TRBD1 for D (5 bases). Deletions cut 0 bases from V and 0 bases from J, with 12 bases between. This CDR3 spans 17 amino acids. Germline CDR1 is ENHRY and CDR2 is SYGVKD.

The V and J genes are TRBV5-6 and TRBJ2-1, with 14 positions matching TRBD2. Germline V CDR1 and CDR2: SGHDT, YYEEEE. This CDR3 has 19 residues. Trimming took 5 bases from V and 2 from J; bases not matched to a gene: 12. The CDR3 region has the DNA TGTGCCAGCAGACCTCTCCATCAGGGACTAGCGGGAGCCTACAATGAGCAGTTCTTC. This translates into CASRPLHQGLAGAYNEQFF.

A few counts support this clonotype. V gene TRBV19 combines with J gene TRBJ1-2; 9 positions match TRBD1. The V gene's germline CDR1 is LNHDA and CDR2 SQIVND (reference sequence). This CDR3 spans 15 amino acids. V trimming: 5 bases; J trimming: 3 bases; junction bases outside the gene matches: 7. The CDR3 reads CASSDADRGDYGYTF. In nucleotides, the CDR3 is TGTGCCAGTAGTGATGCGGACAGGGGAGACTATGGCTACACCTTC.

To note about this clonotype: This clone may be a read error of a much larger clone one base away. No conserved phenylalanine or tryptophan is present at the end of the CDR3, so a read error is the likely explanation. The chain recombines TRBV20-1 with TRBJ2-7, with 8 bases aligning to TRBD1. Looked up from germline, CDR1 is DFQATT and CDR2 is SNEGSKA (reference sequence). The CDR3 consists of 14 residues. Trimming took 5 bases from V and 0 from J; bases not matched to a gene: 6. The CDR3, as DNA: TGCAGTGCTCCACGGACAGGGAGCTCCTACGAGCAGTACCTC. Encoded protein: CSAPRTGSSYEQYL.

The genes are TRBV28 and TRBJ2-1; a weak D match, TRBD2 (6 bases). Germline loops: CDR1 MDHEN, CDR2 SYDVKM. CDR3 length equals 13 residues. The ends were cut back, 5 bases at V and 5 bases at J, with 10 bases in the middle. This CDR3 is CASSPAGNNEQFF. The CDR3 nucleotides read TGTGCCAGCAGTCCGGCGGGGAACAATGAGCAGTTCTTC.

This clonotype showed up just a few times. The V call is TRBV7-2, the J call TRBJ2-1; the D is unclear. Trimming cost V 1 base and J 5 bases, with 6 bases left between them. The germline V gene encodes CDR1 SGHTA and CDR2 FQGNSA. This CDR3 comprises 13 residues. The CDR3 nucleotides read TGTGCCAGCAGCTTAGGTAACCACAATGAGCAGTTCTTC. This codes for CASSLGNHNEQFF.

The gene calls are TRBV3-1 and TRBJ2-7; D is unclear. Trimming pared 4 bases from V and 1 base from J, leaving 14 bases between. The CDR3 is 15 amino acids. Germline values: CDR1 LGHDT, CDR2 YNNKEL (reference sequence). The CDR3 nucleotides read TGTGCCAGCAGCCCGACCCGGTTACGGTCCTACGAGCAGTACTTC. This translates into CASSPTRLRSYEQYF.

This clonotype is judged medium-sized. The chain carries TRBV29-1 and TRBJ1-1; 7 bases are shared with TRBD1. The CDR3 is 12 amino acids. J lost 1 base, V lost 7 bases, and 3 bases had no gene match. Germline assignment: CDR1 SQVTM and CDR2 ANQGSEA. The CDR3 protein is CSAQGGNTEAFF. CDR3 in DNA: TGCAGCGCTCAGGGGGGGAACACTGAAGCTTTCTTT. Drawing the rest from reference TRBV29-1 and TRBJ1-1, the complete variable domain is SAVISQKPSRDICQRGTSLTIQCQVDSQVTMMFWYRQQPGQSLTLIATANQGSEATYESGFVIDKFPISRPNLTFSTLTVSNMSPEDSSIYLCSAQGGNTEAFFGQGTRLTVV.

This chain links TRBV5-1 with TRBJ2-1; 8 bases map to TRBD1. CDR1 is SGHRS and CDR2 is YFSETQ in the germline V gene. V shed 2 bases, J shed 6 bases, and the junction held 7 bases outside the gene matches. The CDR3 has 15 residues. The CDR3 region has the DNA TGCGCCAGCAGCTTACCCGGACAGGGCGCCAATGAGCAGTTCTTC. Translation gives CASSLPGQGANEQFF. Based on the CDR3 plus reference TRBV5-1 and TRBJ2-1, the full variable domain is KAGVTQTPRYLIKTRGQQVTLSCSPISGHRSVSWYQQTPGQGLQFLFEYFSETQRNKGNFPGRFSGRQFSNSRSEMNVSTLELGDSALYLCASSLPGQGANEQFFGPGTRLTVL.

The chain joins TRBV5-1 to TRBJ2-2; 8 positions agree with TRBD1. CDR1 is SGHRS, CDR2 YFSETQ, per germline. V was clipped by 0 bases and J by 3 bases; unmatched bases: 7. There are 17 residues in the CDR3. CDR3 DNA sequence: TGCGCCAGCAGCTTGGTCAGGACAGGGATGGACACCGGGGAGCTGTTTTTT. Translating it yields CASSLVRTGMDTGELFF. Looking up the rest from reference TRBV5-1 and TRBJ2-2 gives the full variable domain: KAGVTQTPRYLIKTRGQQVTLSCSPISGHRSVSWYQQTPGQGLQFLFEYFSETQRNKGNFPGRFSGRQFSNSRSEMNVSTLELGDSALYLCASSLVRTGMDTGELFFGEGSRLTVL.

V and J are TRBV20-1 and TRBJ1-3; D is unresolved. Trimming removed 4 bases from V and 0 bases from J, with 7 bases in between. Germline V gene sequence: CDR1 DFQATT, CDR2 SNEGSKA (reference sequence). This CDR3 has 13 amino acids. The chain's CDR3 is CSAIWTSGNTIYF. The CDR3 nucleotides are TGCAGTGCTATCTGGACCTCTGGAAACACCATATATTTT.

V and J are TRBV7-2 and TRBJ2-1; the D is unclear. This CDR3 contains 16 residues. V was trimmed by 1 base and J by 9 bases, leaving 19 bases between them. The germline CDR1 and CDR2 sequences are SGHTA and FQGNSA. This chain's CDR3 is CASSLDPGPPFGEQFF. In DNA form, the CDR3 reads TGTGCCAGCAGCTTAGATCCGGGCCCACCGTTCGGTGAGCAGTTCTTC.

This clonotype has just one count. This chain links TRBV7-9 with TRBJ2-7; D is perhaps TRBD1 or TRBD2 (5 bases each). Trimming left V 3 bases short and J 1 base short, with 22 bases between. Germline V gene lookup returns CDR1 SEHNR and CDR2 FQNEAQ (reference sequence). This CDR3 is built from 18 residues. The CDR3 coding sequence is TGTGCCAGCAGCTTCCCTGGAGGTGGGTCCCCAGGGTCCTACGAGCAGTACTTC. Translating gives CASSFPGGGSPGSYEQYF.

The gene calls are TRBV7-3 and TRBJ2-1; the match to TRBD2 covers 8 bases. CDR3 size: 15 residues. Trimming at V came to 1 base and at J to 14 bases, leaving 13 bases not matched to a gene. The V gene's germline CDR1 is SGHTA and CDR2 FQGTGA. CDR3 region: CASSLSGTRFGKKFF. CDR3 DNA: TGTGCCAGCAGCTTAAGCGGGACTAGGTTTGGGAAGAAGTTCTTC.

The rearrangement joins TRBV4-2 to TRBJ2-1, with 13 bases matching TRBD2. The CDR3 runs 16 residues. Germline CDR1 and CDR2: LGHNA and YNFKEQ. The ends lost 5 bases at V and 8 bases at J; junction bases unmatched: 9. The CDR3 is CASSYGTSGKPHEQFF. CDR3 bases: TGTGCCAGCAGCTACGGGACTAGCGGGAAACCCCATGAGCAGTTCTTC.

The genes are TRBV7-8 and TRBJ1-1; D unresolved. V shed 1 base and J shed 1 base, with 4 bases lying between them. Germline V gene lookup returns CDR1 SGHVS and CDR2 FQNEAQ. The CDR3 consists of 13 residues. In nucleotides, the CDR3 is TGTGCCAGCAGCTTAGGGAAGAACACTGAAGCTTTCTTT. It yields the protein CASSLGKNTEAFF.

The chain joins TRBV27 to TRBJ1-2; weak D call: TRBD1 (6 bases). This CDR3 has 13 residues. The germline V and J ends were trimmed by 6 bases and 8 bases, with 16 bases remaining between them. The germline gives CDR1 MNHEY, CDR2 SMNVEV (reference sequence). CDR3 region: CASRPTGGLGYTF. The CDR3 region has the DNA TGTGCCAGCAGACCGACAGGTGGCCTCGGCTACACCTTC.

The rearrangement joins TRBV10-3 to TRBJ2-5; 7 bases line up with TRBD2. Germline V gives CDR1 ENHRY, CDR2 SYGVKD. Unmatched junction bases numbered 10, after V lost 3 bases and J lost 3 bases. CDR3 length: 16 residues. The CDR3 region is CAISDWAGDSKETQYF. The CDR3 region has the DNA TGTGCCATCAGTGATTGGGCGGGAGACTCAAAAGAGACCCAGTACTTC.

This clonotype qualifies as medium-sized. The V call is TRBV20-1, the J call TRBJ1-5, with D perhaps TRBD1 (5 bases). This CDR3 region has 14 residues. CDR1 DFQATT and CDR2 SNEGSKA come from the germline V gene (reference sequence). V was shortened by 0 bases and J by 6 bases, with 12 bases between the two germline ends. The CDR3 DNA sequence: TGCAGTGCTAGAGAGAGCAGGGAATTTCAGCCCCAGCATTTT. Translating gives CSARESREFQPQHF.

This clonotype has only a few counts. This chain connects TRBV4-1 to TRBJ2-1; 9 bases line up with TRBD2. The CDR3 runs 15 residues. Trimming at V came to 1 base and at J to 6 bases, leaving 4 bases not matched to a gene. Germline-derived CDR1 and CDR2 are MGHRA and YSYEKL. CDR3 DNA: TGCGCCAGCAGCCAAGCCGGGACTAGCCGCAATGAGCAGTTCTTC. Residues: CASSQAGTSRNEQFF.

This clonotype has just a few counts. The chain has TRBV7-9 and TRBJ2-1, with TRBD1 matching over 8 bases. V shed 5 bases, J shed 3 bases, and the junction held 3 bases outside the gene matches. The CDR3 totals 14 residues. CDR1 SEHNR and CDR2 FQNEAQ come from the germline V gene (reference sequence). This CDR3 reads CASSGQGNYNEQFF. The CDR3 DNA follows: TGTGCCAGCAGCGGACAGGGAAACTACAATGAGCAGTTCTTC.

The table lists this clonotype with a few counts. The V and J genes are TRBV9 and TRBJ2-1, with D tentatively TRBD1 (5 bases). Per the germline V gene, CDR1 is SGDLS and CDR2 is YYNGEE. This CDR3 region has 16 residues. Trimming cost V 4 bases and J 6 bases, with 20 bases left between them. The CDR3 spells CASSPDPGSLGNEQFF. In nucleotides, the CDR3 is TGTGCCAGCAGCCCTGATCCAGGGTCTCTCGGCAATGAGCAGTTCTTC.

The chain is built from TRBV12-3 or TRBV12-4 and TRBJ2-2; maybe TRBD2 (6 bases). The CDR3 totals 14 residues. The V gene lost 2 bases and the J gene lost 8 bases, with 12 bases spanning the gap. As DNA, the CDR3 is TGTGCCAGCAGTTTAATGGGGGGAACTGGGGAGCTGTTTTTT. This translates into CASSLMGGTGELFF.

The chain recombines TRBV6-2 or TRBV6-3 with TRBJ1-2; 9 nucleotides agree with TRBD1. The CDR3 runs to 16 residues. Trimming cost V 5 bases and J 0 bases; bases outside gene matches: 7. The germline V gene encodes CDR1 MNHEY and CDR2 SVGEGT. CDR3 in amino acids: CASSMDRGDSNYGYTF. CDR3 bases: TGTGCCAGCAGTATGGACAGGGGCGATTCTAACTATGGCTACACCTTC.

The rearrangement joins TRBV20-1 to TRBJ2-1, with D possibly TRBD2 on 6 matching bases. Trimming shortened V by 7 bases and J by 1 base, and 11 bases separated the two germline ends. This CDR3 contains 13 residues. Germline V gene data show CDR1 as DFQATT and CDR2 as SNEGSKA (reference sequence). CDR3 nucleotides: TGCAGTGGCGGGGCGACTTCCTACAATGAGCAGTTCTTC. Translating it yields CSGGATSYNEQFF.

Worth noting for this clonotype: Given a much more abundant clone one base away, this may be a read error. V gene TRBV7-2 combines with J gene TRBJ1-5; D ambiguous. The CDR3 contains 13 residues. V dropped 1 base and J dropped 8 bases, with 9 bases sitting between them. Germline V gene lookup returns CDR1 SGHTA and CDR2 FQGNSA. Here the CDR3 DNA reads TGTGCCAGCAGCTTAGGAATAGAGAAGCCCCAGCATTTT. Residues: CASSLGIEKPQHF.